This TCR beta chain was recorded in a study of shared clonotypes between healthy human individuals. Study conclusions and caveats: Limited genetic and exposure-history diversity came from having few donors. The researchers took only blood, and tissue repertoires probably look different.

Splitting of each subset's genomic DNA was done evenly across several immunoSEQ plates. Measured with immunoSEQ multiplex PCR; TCRdb has only the in-frame clones, and not every one. The top ten hold 0.6% to 0.7% of the sample, which has more than 900,000 clones, around 78% seen once. Remarks on this clone: The target antigen is unknown.

The junction had 12 bases not matched to a gene; V was cut back by 6 bases and J by 4 bases. The CDR3 loop spans 15 amino acids. Germline assignment: CDR1 SQVTM and CDR2 ANQGSEA. This receptor was identified in a man between 18 and 35 years old in good health. Some clones in this sample may be carry-over from other donors' samples. Sequenced sample: memory CD4+ T cells from PBMCs. Subset meaning: CD45RA-negative fraction. This rearrangement joins TRBV29-1 to TRBJ2-3; 8 nucleotides line up with TRBD2. CDR3 sequence: CSVGRGSGTPDTQYF. CDR3 sequence (DNA): TGCAGCGTCGGCAGAGGTAGCGGGACCCCAGATACGCAGTATTTT.